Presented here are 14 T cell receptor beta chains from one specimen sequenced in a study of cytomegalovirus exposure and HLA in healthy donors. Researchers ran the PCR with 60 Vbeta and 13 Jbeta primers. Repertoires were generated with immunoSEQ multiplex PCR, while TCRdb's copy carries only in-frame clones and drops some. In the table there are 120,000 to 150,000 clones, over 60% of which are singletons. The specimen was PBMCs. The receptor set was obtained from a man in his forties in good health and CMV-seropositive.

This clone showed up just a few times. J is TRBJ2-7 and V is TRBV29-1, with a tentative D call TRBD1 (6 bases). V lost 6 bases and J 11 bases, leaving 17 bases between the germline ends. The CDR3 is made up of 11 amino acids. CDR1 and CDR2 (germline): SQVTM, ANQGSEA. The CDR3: CSVRESRGEYF. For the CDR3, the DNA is TGCAGCGTGAGGGAATCCAGGGGAGAGTACTTC.

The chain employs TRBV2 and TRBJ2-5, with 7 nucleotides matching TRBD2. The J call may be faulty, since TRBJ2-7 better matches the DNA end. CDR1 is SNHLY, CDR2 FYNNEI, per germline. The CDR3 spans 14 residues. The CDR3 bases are TGTGCCAGCAGTAGGGACTACGGCACCTACGAGCAGTACTTC. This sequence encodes CASSRDYGTYEQYF.

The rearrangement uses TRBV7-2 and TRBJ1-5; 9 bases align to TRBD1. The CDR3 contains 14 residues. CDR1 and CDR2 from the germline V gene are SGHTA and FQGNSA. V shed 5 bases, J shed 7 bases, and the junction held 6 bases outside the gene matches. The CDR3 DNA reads TGTGCCAGCAGCACACAGGGGGCGGGGCAGCCCCAGCATTTT. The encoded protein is CASSTQGAGQPQHF.

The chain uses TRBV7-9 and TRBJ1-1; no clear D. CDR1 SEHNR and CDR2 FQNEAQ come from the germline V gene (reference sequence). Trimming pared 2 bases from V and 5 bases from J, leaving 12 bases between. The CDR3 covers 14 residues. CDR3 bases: TGTGCCAGCAGCTTAACTACAATTGGGACTGAAGCTTTCTTT. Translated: CASSLTTIGTEAFF.

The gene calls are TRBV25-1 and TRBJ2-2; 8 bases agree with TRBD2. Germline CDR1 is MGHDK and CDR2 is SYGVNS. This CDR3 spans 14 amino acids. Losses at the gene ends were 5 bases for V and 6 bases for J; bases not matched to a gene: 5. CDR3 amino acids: CASSHTGGAGELFF. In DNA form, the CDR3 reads TGTGCCAGCAGTCATACGGGAGGGGCCGGGGAGCTGTTTTTT.

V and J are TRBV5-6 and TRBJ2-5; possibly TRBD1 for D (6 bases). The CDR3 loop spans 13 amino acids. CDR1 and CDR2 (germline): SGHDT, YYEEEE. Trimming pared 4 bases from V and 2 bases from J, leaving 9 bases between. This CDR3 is CASSPGQQETQYF. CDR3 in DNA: TGTGCCAGCAGCCCCGGACAGCAAGAGACCCAGTACTTC. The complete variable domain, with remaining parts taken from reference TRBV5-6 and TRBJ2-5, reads DAGVTQSPTHLIKTRGQQVTLRCSPKSGHDTVSWYQQALGQGPQFIFQYYEEEERQRGNFPDRFSGHQFPNYSSELNVNALLLGDSALYLCASSPGQQETQYFGPGTRLLVL.

CDR3 protein: CASSIDDGAFYEQYF. In DNA form, the CDR3 reads TGTGCCAGTAGTATAGATGATGGGGCCTTCTACGAGCAGTACTTC. This chain uses TRBV19 with TRBJ2-7; possible D gene TRBD1, 5 bases. In germline, CDR1 is LNHDA, CDR2 SQIVND (reference sequence). Trimming took 0 bases from V and 3 from J, leaving 12 bases between them. The CDR3 extends over 15 amino acids. The full variable domain, in which reference TRBV19 and TRBJ2-7 provide the parts outside the CDR3, is DGGITQSPKYLFRKEGQNVTLSCEQNLNHDAMYWYRQDPGQGLRLIYYSQIVNDFQKGDIAEGYSVSREKKESFPLTVTSAQKNPTAFYLCASSIDDGAFYEQYFGPGTRLTVT.

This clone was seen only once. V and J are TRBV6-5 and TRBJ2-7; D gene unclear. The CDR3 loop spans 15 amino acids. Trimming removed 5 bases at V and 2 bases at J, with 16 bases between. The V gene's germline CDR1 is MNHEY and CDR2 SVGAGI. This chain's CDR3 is CASSPTRISTYEQYF. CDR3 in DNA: TGTGCCAGCAGTCCGACAAGGATCTCTACCTACGAGCAGTACTTC.

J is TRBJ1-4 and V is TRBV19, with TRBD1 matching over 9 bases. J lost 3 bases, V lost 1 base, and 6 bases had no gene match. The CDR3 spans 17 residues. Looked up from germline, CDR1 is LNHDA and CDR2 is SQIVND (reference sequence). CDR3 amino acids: CASSIVNRGPANEKLFF. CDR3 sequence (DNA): TGTGCCAGTAGTATAGTAAACAGGGGGCCGGCTAATGAAAAACTGTTTTTT.

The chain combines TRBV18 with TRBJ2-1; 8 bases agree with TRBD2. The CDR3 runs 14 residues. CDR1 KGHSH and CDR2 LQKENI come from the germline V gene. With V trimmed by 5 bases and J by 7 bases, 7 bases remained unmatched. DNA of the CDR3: TGTGCCAGCTCAAGGCGGGGGGTTAGTAATGAGCAGTTCTTC. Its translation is CASSRRGVSNEQFF.

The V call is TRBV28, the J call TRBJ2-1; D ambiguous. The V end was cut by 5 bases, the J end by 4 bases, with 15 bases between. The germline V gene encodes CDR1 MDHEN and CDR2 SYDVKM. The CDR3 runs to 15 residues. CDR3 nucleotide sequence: TGTGCCAGCAGTCTCCACACCACCCGATACAATGAGCAGTTCTTC. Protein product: CASSLHTTRYNEQFF.

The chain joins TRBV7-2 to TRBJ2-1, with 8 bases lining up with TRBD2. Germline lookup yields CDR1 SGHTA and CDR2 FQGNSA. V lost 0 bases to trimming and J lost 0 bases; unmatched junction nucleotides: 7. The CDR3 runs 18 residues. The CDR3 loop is CASSLAPGSGSSYNEQFF. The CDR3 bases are TGTGCCAGCAGCTTAGCGCCAGGGAGCGGGAGCTCCTACAATGAGCAGTTCTTC.

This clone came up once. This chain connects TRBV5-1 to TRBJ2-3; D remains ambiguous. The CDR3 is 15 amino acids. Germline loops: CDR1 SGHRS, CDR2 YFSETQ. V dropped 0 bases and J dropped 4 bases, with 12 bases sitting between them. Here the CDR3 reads CASSLALVQSDTQYF. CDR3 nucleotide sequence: TGCGCCAGCAGCTTGGCCTTAGTCCAATCAGATACGCAGTATTTT.

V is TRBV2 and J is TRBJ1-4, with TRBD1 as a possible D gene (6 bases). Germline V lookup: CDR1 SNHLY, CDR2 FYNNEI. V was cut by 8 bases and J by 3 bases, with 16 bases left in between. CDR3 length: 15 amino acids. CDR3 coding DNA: TGTGCCAGCTCTGGGGGCTTTGGATCTAATGAAAAACTGTTTTTT. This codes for CASSGGFGSNEKLFF.